This entry describes one T cell receptor beta chain. V gave up 0 bases and J gave up 10 bases, with 12 bases separating them. The germline V gene encodes CDR1 SGHKS and CDR2 YYEKEE (reference sequence). The CDR3 is made up of 13 amino acids. These data belong to a study of T cells in Graves' hyperthyroidism and ophthalmopathy. TCR beta CDR3 regions were amplified from RNA transcripts. An initial round of RT-PCR targeting the TCR CDR3 relied on the HTBI primer set. TCRdb processed the multiplex PCR reads anew with MiXCR; each CDR3 protein has one entry. The sample shows about 210,000 distinct CDR3 sequences, roughly 17% of them seen only once. Uncontrolled infection, other autoimmune disease, pregnancy and lactation each barred patients from inclusion.

Material for sequencing was blood. J is TRBJ2-3 and V is TRBV5-5; D could derive from TRBD1 or TRBD2 (5 bases each). The sequence was collected from a man in his fifties or sixties with Graves' hyperthyroidism. The CDR3 here is CASSLVSGDAQYF. The CDR3 DNA reads TGTGCCAGCAGCTTGGTCAGTGGGGACGCGCAGTATTTT.